The rows below give T cell receptor beta chains drawn from one sample of a study of blood T cell repertoires in COVID-19. TCRdb keeps only in-frame clones here, not all; method: immunoSEQ multiplex PCR. The sample has hundreds of thousands of clones, nearly 90% seen once. Material for sequencing was peripheral blood. These receptors came from a man between 18 and 29 years old with active or convalescent COVID-19. The conserved cysteine and the conserved F or W are not part of the CDR3 here.

CDR3 length,V gene,J gene,CDR3 protein
12,TRBV30,TRBJ1-2,AWSVPGGADGYT
12,TRBV6-2/TRBV6-3,TRBJ1-1,ASSYGDMNTEAF
13,TRBV7-9,TRBJ2-2,ASSQGTPYTGELF
13,TRBV25-1,TRBJ1-4,ASRRGQTTNEKLF
13,TRBV18,TRBJ1-6,ASSPSGTGWSPLH
14,TRBV7-6,TRBJ2-3,ASSLVQGPSTDTQY
9,TRBV6-5,TRBJ1-1,ATEGRGRAF
11,TRBV2,TRBJ1-1,ASSDLSGAEAF
13,TRBV9,TRBJ2-7,ASSVAGTGSSEQY
13,TRBV11-1,TRBJ2-3,ASSPQGGSTDTQY
12,TRBV29-1,TRBJ2-7,SVAGLAGVYEQY
14,TRBV4-3,TRBJ2-5,ASSSGSGWEGETQY
13,TRBV5-1,TRBJ1-2,ASSLDAGANYGYT
13,TRBV6-4,TRBJ2-1,ASSPVSGTYNEQF
14,TRBV5-1,TRBJ1-4,ASSLGTGGSNEKLF
13,TRBV6-5,TRBJ1-1,ASSYSRRMNTEAF
12,TRBV7-6,TRBJ2-5,ASSPLPGQETQY
14,TRBV14,TRBJ2-1,ASSQGWRQRANEQF
14,TRBV7-3,TRBJ2-1,ASSLMGLAGANEQF
11,TRBV10-1,TRBJ2-7,ASAKFRQGEQY
11,TRBV4-3,TRBJ2-7,ASSQERSYEQY
12,TRBV28,TRBJ2-3,ASATSLRPDTQY
11,TRBV18,TRBJ2-2,ASSPTGGGELF
10,TRBV12-3/TRBV12-4,TRBJ1-2,ASSLGAGGYT
17,TRBV12-1,TRBJ2-1,ASSSSIERTGMGYNEQF
11,TRBV9,TRBJ1-1,ASSVVMNTEAF
14,TRBV4-3,TRBJ2-1,ASSQDGGPRNNEQF
11,TRBV29-1,TRBJ1-2,SATGSGGYGYT
13,TRBV6-4,TRBJ1-2,ASSRGAGGDYGYT
11,TRBV30,TRBJ1-2,AWSDRVVGGYT
12,TRBV24-1,TRBJ2-2,ATSRQGASGELF
14,TRBV14,TRBJ2-2,ASSQVWTANTGELF
14,TRBV18,TRBJ1-1,ASSPTLGQANTEAF
13,TRBV9,TRBJ2-3,ASSVRTDYTDTQY
11,TRBV5-1,TRBJ1-1,ASRREGNTEAF
12,TRBV19,TRBJ2-7,ASSSSGGAYEQY
15,TRBV19,TRBJ1-6,ASSIDTRRGLGSPLH
13,TRBV19,TRBJ1-2,ASSRWDSANYGYT
16,TRBV9,TRBJ2-2,ASSVEIAGRWGTGELF
15,TRBV27,TRBJ1-1,ASSLFGVAGGGTEAF
15,TRBV19,TRBJ1-2,ASSIFEGGRKDYGYT
12,TRBV7-2,TRBJ2-7,ASSTGPGVAEQY
13,TRBV30,TRBJ2-3,AWSGRDRGWGTQY